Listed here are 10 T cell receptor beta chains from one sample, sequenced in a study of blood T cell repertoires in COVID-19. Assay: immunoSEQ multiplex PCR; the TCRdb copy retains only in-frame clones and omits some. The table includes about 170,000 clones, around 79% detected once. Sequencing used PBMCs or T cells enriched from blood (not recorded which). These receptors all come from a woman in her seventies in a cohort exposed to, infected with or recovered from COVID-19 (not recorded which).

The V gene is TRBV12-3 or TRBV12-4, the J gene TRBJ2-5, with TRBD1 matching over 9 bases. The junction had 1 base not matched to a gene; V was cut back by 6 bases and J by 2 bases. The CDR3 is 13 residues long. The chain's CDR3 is CASRGQGQETQYF. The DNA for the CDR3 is TGTGCCAGCAGGGGACAGGGTCAAGAGACCCAGTACTTC.

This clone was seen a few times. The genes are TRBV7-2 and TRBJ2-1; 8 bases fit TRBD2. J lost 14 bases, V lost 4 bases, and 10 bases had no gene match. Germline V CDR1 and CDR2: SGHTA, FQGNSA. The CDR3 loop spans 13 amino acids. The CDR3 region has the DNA TGTGCCAGCAGCTCACTAGCGGACCTACCCAAGTTCTTC. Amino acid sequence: CASSSLADLPKFF.

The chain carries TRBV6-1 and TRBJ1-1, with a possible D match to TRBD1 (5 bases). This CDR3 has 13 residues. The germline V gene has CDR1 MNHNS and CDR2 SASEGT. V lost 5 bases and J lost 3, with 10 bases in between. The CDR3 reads CASSTRGDTEAFF. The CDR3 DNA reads TGTGCCAGCAGTACGCGGGGGGACACTGAAGCTTTCTTT.

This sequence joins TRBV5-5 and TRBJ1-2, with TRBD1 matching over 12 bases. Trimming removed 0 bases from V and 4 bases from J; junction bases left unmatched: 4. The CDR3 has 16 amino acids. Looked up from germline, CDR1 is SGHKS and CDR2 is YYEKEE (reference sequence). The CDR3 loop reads CASSLVGTGGSYGYTF. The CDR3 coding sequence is TGTGCCAGCAGCTTGGTGGGGACAGGGGGCTCCTATGGCTACACCTTC.

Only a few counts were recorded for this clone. CDR3 sequence (DNA): TGTGCCAGCAGCTTGTGGGGGGGCGGCACGGGAGAGCAGTACTTC. Translated: CASSLWGGGTGEQYF. The chain links TRBV5-4 to TRBJ2-7; weak D call: TRBD2 (7 bases). The CDR3 is made up of 15 amino acids. Trimming left V 1 base short and J 7 bases short, with 18 bases between. Germline V gene data show CDR1 as SGHNT and CDR2 as YYREEE (reference sequence). The variable domain in full, with the rest retrieved from reference TRBV5-4 and TRBJ2-7, is ETGVTQSPTHLIKTRGQQVTLRCSSQSGHNTVSWYQQALGQGPQFIFQYYREEENGRGNFPPRFSGLQFPNYSSELNVNALELDDSALYLCASSLWGGGTGEQYFGPGTRLTVT.

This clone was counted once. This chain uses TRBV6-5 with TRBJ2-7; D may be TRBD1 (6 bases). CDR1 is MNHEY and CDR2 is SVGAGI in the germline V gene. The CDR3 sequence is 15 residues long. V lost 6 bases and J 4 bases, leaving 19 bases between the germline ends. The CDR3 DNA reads TGTGCCAGCAGCCTCTTTAGGGGGACAATTTACGAGCAGTACTTC. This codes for CASSLFRGTIYEQYF.

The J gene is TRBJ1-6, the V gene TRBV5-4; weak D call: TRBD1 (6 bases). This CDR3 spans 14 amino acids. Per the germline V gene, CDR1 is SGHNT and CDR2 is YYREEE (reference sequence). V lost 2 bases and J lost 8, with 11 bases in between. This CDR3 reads CASSFDRLDSPLHF. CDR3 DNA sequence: TGTGCCAGCAGCTTTGACAGGTTGGATTCACCCCTCCACTTT.

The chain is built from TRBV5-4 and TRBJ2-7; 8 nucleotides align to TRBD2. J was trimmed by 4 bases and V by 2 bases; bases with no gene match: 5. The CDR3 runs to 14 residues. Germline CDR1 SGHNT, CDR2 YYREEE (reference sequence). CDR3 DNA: TGTGCCAGCAGCTTAAGCGGGGGAGGGTACGAGCAGTACTTC. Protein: CASSLSGGGYEQYF.

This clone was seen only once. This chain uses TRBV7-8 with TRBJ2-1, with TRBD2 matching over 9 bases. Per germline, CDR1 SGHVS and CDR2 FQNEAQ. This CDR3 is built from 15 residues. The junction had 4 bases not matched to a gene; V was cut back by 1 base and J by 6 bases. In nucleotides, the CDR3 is TGTGCCAGCAGCTTAGGACTAGCGGACCTCAATGAGCAGTTCTTC. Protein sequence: CASSLGLADLNEQFF.

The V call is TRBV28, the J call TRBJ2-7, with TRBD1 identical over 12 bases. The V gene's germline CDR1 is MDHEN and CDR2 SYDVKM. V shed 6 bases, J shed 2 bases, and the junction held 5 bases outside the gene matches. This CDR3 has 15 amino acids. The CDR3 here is CASRGGQGATYEQYF. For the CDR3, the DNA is TGTGCCAGCAGGGGGGGACAGGGGGCAACCTACGAGCAGTACTTC.